The clone carrying this TCR beta chain was seen a handful of times. This record comes from a study of T cells in Graves' hyperthyroidism and ophthalmopathy. Researchers amplified the TCR beta CDR3 regions from RNA transcripts. HTBI primers were employed in a first-round RT-PCR of the TCR CDR3. TCRdb re-called the multiplex PCR reads with MiXCR, one entry per CDR3 protein. Seen here are 500,000 to 750,000 distinct CDR3 sequences, 46% observed once, and the top ten hold about 8.3%. Patients counted as stable if ophthalmopathy did not develop within 18 months. Hyperthyroidism, newly diagnosed and lasting under 2 months, affected patients aged 18 to 65. Criteria for exclusion of patients were uncontrolled infection, other autoimmune disease, pregnancy or lactation. V lost 6 bases to trimming and J lost 4 bases; unmatched junction nucleotides: 10. Germline lookup yields CDR1 MNHEY and CDR2 SVGAGI. The CDR3 loop spans 16 amino acids.

Sample: peripheral blood or thyroid tissue (not recorded which). V gene TRBV6-5 combines with J gene TRBJ2-2; 8 positions match TRBD1. This receptor was obtained from a woman under 30 with Graves' hyperthyroidism. CDR3 in amino acids: CASSSRKTGVTGELFF. The CDR3 DNA follows: TGTGCCAGCAGCTCGCGAAAGACAGGGGTCACCGGGGAGCTGTTTTTT.